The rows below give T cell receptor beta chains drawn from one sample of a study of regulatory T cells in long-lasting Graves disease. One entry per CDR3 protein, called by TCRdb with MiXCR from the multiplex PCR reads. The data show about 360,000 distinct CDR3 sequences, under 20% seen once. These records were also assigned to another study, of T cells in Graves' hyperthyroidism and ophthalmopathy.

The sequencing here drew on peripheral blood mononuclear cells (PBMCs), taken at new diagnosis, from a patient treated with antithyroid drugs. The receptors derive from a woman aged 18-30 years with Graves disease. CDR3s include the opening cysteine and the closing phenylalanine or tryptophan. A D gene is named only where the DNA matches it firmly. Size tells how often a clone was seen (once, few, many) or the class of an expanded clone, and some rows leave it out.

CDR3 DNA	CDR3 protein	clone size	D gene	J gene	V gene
TGTGCCTGGAGTCTGACAGGGTTCTACGAGCAGTACTTC	CAWSLTGFYEQYF	many	TRBD1	TRBJ2-7	TRBV30
TGTGCCAGCAAACAGGGGGCGCCAACTGAAGCTTTCTTT	CASKQGAPTEAFF	NA	TRBD1	TRBJ1-1	TRBV27
TGTGCCATCACGGGACACGATAGTTACGAGCAGTACTTC	CAITGHDSYEQYF	NA	NA	TRBJ2-7	TRBV10-3
TGTGCCAGCAGTAAAGGGACAGTGGCTAATGAAAAACTGTTTTTT	CASSKGTVANEKLFF	few	TRBD1	TRBJ1-4	TRBV6-1
TGCAGCGTTGAAGAGGGAGCGCGGACAGGGAATGGCTACACCTTC	CSVEEGARTGNGYTF	few	TRBD1	TRBJ1-2	TRBV29-1
TGTGCCAGCAGCACCGTCCGGGACAGGGGCTACGAGCAGTACTTC	CASSTVRDRGYEQYF	many	TRBD1	TRBJ2-7	TRBV11-2
TGTGCCAGCAGTGAAGGAGCGGGAGAGGTGTGGGAGATCCAGTACTTC	CASSEGAGEVWEIQYF	NA	TRBD2	TRBJ2-5	TRBV25-1
TGTGCCTGGGGGATCCACGCCACAGATACGCAGTATTTT	CAWGIHATDTQYF	many	NA	TRBJ2-3	TRBV30
TGTGCCAGCATCGACCTAGGGACAGGGGATGGCTACACCTTC	CASIDLGTGDGYTF	NA	TRBD1	TRBJ1-2	TRBV27
TGTGCCAGCAGTTCCAGGCAGCCCCAGCATTTT	CASSSRQPQHF	many	NA	TRBJ1-5	TRBV28
TGTGCCAGCAGTGACGGGACAGCTCAGCCCCAGCATTTT	CASSDGTAQPQHF	NA	TRBD1	TRBJ1-5	TRBV6-2/TRBV6-3
TGTGCCATCCGTCCTGGGGGCGTACAAGGGGAAAAACTGTTTTTT	CAIRPGGVQGEKLFF	many	NA	TRBJ1-4	TRBV2
TGCAGTGCCTATGACTTCGCCCGCCCTCGCGACGAGCAGTACTTC	CSAYDFARPRDEQYF	many	NA	TRBJ2-7	TRBV20-1
TGTGCCAGCAGTGGTAGCGAGCAAGAGACCCAGTACTTC	CASSGSEQETQYF	NA	NA	TRBJ2-5	TRBV2
TGTGCCAGCAGTTTAGGCGTTGCAGATACGCAGTATTTT	CASSLGVADTQYF	few	NA	TRBJ2-3	TRBV27
TGCAGTGCAGGGGGCGGGGGGGGTGCCTACGAGCAGTACTTC	CSAGGGGGAYEQYF	NA	TRBD2	TRBJ2-7	TRBV20-1
TGTGCCAGCAGTTTCCTACAGGGCTACGAGCAGTACTTC	CASSFLQGYEQYF	many	NA	TRBJ2-7	TRBV28
TGTGCCAGCAGTTTAACCCTAGGAGCGGGAGGGCCTCTGAGCAATGAGCAGTTCTTC	CASSLTLGAGGPLSNEQFF	NA	TRBD2	TRBJ2-1	TRBV28